This is a list of T cell receptor beta chains from one sample in a study of T cell repertoires in cytomegalovirus infection. In TCRdb, the reads were re-called with MiXCR into one record per CDR3 protein. Of some 920,000 distinct CDR3 sequences listed, about 33% are singletons. Their specific antigens are unknown. The source was cultured CD8+ T cells from PBMCs, collected from culture after CMV antigen stimulation. These receptors were collected from a human donor in good health (CMV status not recorded). Some clones in this sample may be carry-over from other donors' samples. The conserved cysteine and the conserved F or W are not part of the CDR3 here.

v_gene: TRBV4-3
CDR3aa: ASSHRGVDTQY

v_gene: TRBV11-3
CDR3aa: ASSLKRGGEQY

v_gene: TRBV6-5
CDR3aa: ASKDRTGRNQPQH

v_gene: TRBV5-1
CDR3aa: ASSGPGQGFYGYT

v_gene: TRBV14
CDR3aa: ASMGLNTGELF

v_gene: TRBV7-2
CDR3aa: ASSEGQYYTGELF

v_gene: TRBV2
CDR3aa: ASKDSGRPQH

v_gene: TRBV7-3
CDR3aa: ASSSRPDTSVETQY

v_gene: TRBV5-4
CDR3aa: ASSPGGAGDDAF

v_gene: TRBV14
CDR3aa: ASSRLPGQYEKLF

v_gene: TRBV6-1
CDR3aa: ASSVRLAGSSYNEQF

v_gene: TRBV27
CDR3aa: ASSFGGVGEKLF

v_gene: TRBV29-1
CDR3aa: SVESGLNTEAF

v_gene: TRBV6-1
CDR3aa: ASSAGTPSTDTQY

v_gene: TRBV9
CDR3aa: ASSPPTGGRETQY

v_gene: TRBV19
CDR3aa: ASSWTGAQAAF

v_gene: TRBV6-1
CDR3aa: ASGTYYGQPQH

v_gene: TRBV20-1
CDR3aa: SASSGGGNQPQH

v_gene: TRBV6-5
CDR3aa: ASSPSAGDGYT